A single T cell receptor (beta chain) is shown here with its context. No antigen is known for it. The data stem from a study of cytomegalovirus exposure and HLA in healthy donors. For the study at large: The roughly 110 validation repertoires matched the 600 to 700 first-cohort repertoires in platform, a later analysis reported. Broader study findings: Subsequent analysis of the 120 or so validation repertoires found a tendency for first-cohort TCR clusters to co-occur.

Per the germline V gene, CDR1 is MNHNS and CDR2 is SASEGT. Trimming left V 2 bases short and J 6 bases short, with 14 bases between. The CDR3 extends over 16 amino acids. Libraries were prepared by immunoSEQ multiplex PCR; TCRdb keeps only in-frame clonotypes and omits some of them. The sample consists of about 150,000 clones, roughly nine tenths of them appearing once. The origin of this receptor is a woman aged 18-29 years in good health and CMV-seropositive. This sequence joins TRBV6-1 and TRBJ1-6; no reliable D call. Input material: PBMCs. Here the CDR3 reads CASSEQAGVINSPLHF. The CDR3 DNA reads as TGTGCCAGCAGTGAACAAGCGGGTGTCATTAATTCACCCCTCCACTTT.